This T cell receptor (beta chain) was captured in a study of cytomegalovirus exposure and HLA in healthy donors. PCR primers comprised 60 Vbeta and 13 Jbeta primers. Assay: immunoSEQ multiplex PCR; the TCRdb copy retains only in-frame clones and omits some. The data contain some 130,000 clones, less than 80% of them singletons. CDR1 and CDR2 from the germline V gene are MNHNS and SASEGT. This CDR3 spans 13 amino acids. V gave up 5 bases and J gave up 3 bases; unmatched junction bases: 4. The sequenced sample was PBMCs. The receptor comes from a female donor in good health and CMV-seropositive. The chain couples TRBV6-1 to TRBJ2-7; 7 nucleotides align to TRBD1. The CDR3 sequence: CASSTWTGYEQYF. The CDR3 DNA follows: TGTGCCAGCAGTACATGGACAGGCTACGAGCAGTACTTC.